Shown below are 19 T cell receptor beta chains from a single sample sequenced in a study of T cells in localized non-small cell lung cancer. Clones were read by immunoSEQ multiplex PCR, and TCRdb kept only the in-frame ones, dropping some. The table lists 30,000 to 50,000 clones, about four fifths of them singletons. The sample in question was PBMCs, obtained before any cancer treatment. The receptors derive from a woman aged 35 to 75 with stage II squamous cell lung carcinoma.

The chain couples TRBV4-3 to TRBJ2-1; the D gene is possibly TRBD2 (5 bases). This CDR3 region has 12 residues. Germline V CDR1 and CDR2: LGHNA, YSLEER. V gave up 4 bases and J gave up 9 bases, with 10 bases separating them. The CDR3 DNA is TGCGCCAGCAGCCCTTCTCGGGGTGAGCAGTTCTTC. Amino acid sequence: CASSPSRGEQFF.

The chain has TRBV4-2 and TRBJ1-1, with D uncertain. V was trimmed by 0 bases and J by 6 bases, leaving 8 bases between them. The CDR3 is 13 amino acids. Germline V gene data show CDR1 as LGHNA and CDR2 as YNFKEQ. CDR3 DNA sequence: TGTGCCAGCAGCCAAGAATCAGGAGCTGAAGCTTTCTTT. Translation: CASSQESGAEAFF.

The gene calls are TRBV15 and TRBJ2-7; no clear D gene. The CDR3 consists of 13 residues. Trimming left V 0 bases short and J 4 bases short, with 7 bases between. CDR1 and CDR2 from the germline V gene are LNHNV and YYDKDF (reference sequence). CDR3 nucleotide sequence: TGTGCCACCAGCAGAGACAGAAATTACGAGCAGTACGTC. This translates into CATSRDRNYEQYV.

The chain joins TRBV28 to TRBJ1-2; D perhaps matches TRBD1 (5 bases). V shed 6 bases and J shed 6 bases, with 17 bases lying between them. The length of the CDR3 is 14 residues. CDR1 and CDR2 from the germline V gene are MDHEN and SYDVKM. The CDR3 bases are TGTGCCAGCAGCCCCCCGGGGCAGGCAGATGGCTACACCTTC. It is translated as CASSPPGQADGYTF.

The rearrangement uses TRBV18 and TRBJ1-5; D unclear. V was clipped by 3 bases and J by 4 bases, with 7 bases between them. This CDR3 comprises 13 residues. The V gene's germline CDR1 is KGHSH and CDR2 LQKENI. The CDR3 DNA sequence: TGTGCCAGCTCACCCGGAATGAATCAGCCCCAGCATTTT. Amino acids: CASSPGMNQPQHF.

The chain has TRBV10-1 and TRBJ1-4; D is unclear. Germline loops: CDR1 WNHNN, CDR2 SYGVQD (reference sequence). There are 13 residues in the CDR3. Trimming took 7 bases from V and 5 from J, leaving 11 bases between them. The CDR3 region has the DNA TGCGCCAGCACCCATCAAGGAAATGAAAAACTGTTTTTT. Protein sequence: CASTHQGNEKLFF.

Only one count was recorded for this clone. The V call is TRBV5-4, the J call TRBJ2-1; 12 nucleotides align to TRBD2. CDR1 SGHNT and CDR2 YYREEE come from the germline V gene (reference sequence). Trimming cost V 0 bases and J 7 bases; bases outside gene matches: 2. The CDR3 is 15 amino acids. CDR3: CASSLGLAGDNEQFF. In DNA form, the CDR3 reads TGTGCCAGCAGCTTGGGACTAGCGGGAGATAATGAGCAGTTCTTC.

The rearrangement joins TRBV5-1 to TRBJ2-7; possibly TRBD1 or TRBD2 for D (5 bases each). The CDR3 consists of 14 residues. V was clipped by 7 bases and J by 3 bases, with 17 bases between them. Germline lookup yields CDR1 SGHRS and CDR2 YFSETQ. CDR3 coding DNA: TGCGCCAGCCGGGTGGGGGATCAGGACTACGAGCAGTACTTC. Residues: CASRVGDQDYEQYF.

This clone was seen a single time. The chain couples TRBV11-2 to TRBJ2-2; D is ambiguous. The germline V gene encodes CDR1 SGHAT and CDR2 FQNNGV. The CDR3 covers 15 residues. With 1 base removed from V and 5 bases from J, the gap between germline ends came to 11 bases. For the CDR3, the DNA is TGTGCCAGCAGCTTAGGTGCCGCCGGGACCGGGGAGCTGTTTTTT. Translation gives CASSLGAAGTGELFF.

The rearrangement joins TRBV10-3 to TRBJ2-2; D is perhaps TRBD1 (6 bases). Germline assignment: CDR1 ENHRY and CDR2 SYGVKD. The CDR3 is made up of 15 amino acids. Between the trimmed V and J ends, which lost 10 bases and 0 bases, there was a span of 15 bases. The CDR3 is CATSVGQTNTGELFF. In DNA, the CDR3 is TGTGCCACCTCCGTAGGACAGACGAACACCGGGGAGCTGTTTTTT.

V gene TRBV4-2 combines with J gene TRBJ2-3; D might be TRBD1 (6 bases). Germline-derived CDR1 and CDR2 are LGHNA and YNFKEQ. The CDR3 covers 16 residues. Trimming took 4 bases from V and 2 from J, leaving 16 bases between them. As DNA, the CDR3 is TGTGCCAGCAGCCCGGCACAGGGCCAACACACAGATACGCAGTATTTT. Its protein is CASSPAQGQHTDTQYF.

This chain joins TRBV6-6 and TRBJ2-3, with a tentative D call TRBD2 (6 bases). Per germline, CDR1 MNHNY and CDR2 SVGAGI (reference sequence). Deletions cut 6 bases from V and 0 bases from J, with 10 bases between. This CDR3 is 14 amino acids long. CDR3 DNA: TGTGCCAGCAGGGAGGGTTTAAGCACAGATACGCAGTATTTT. Amino acid sequence: CASREGLSTDTQYF.

The V and J genes are TRBV4-3 and TRBJ1-2; no firm D call. Trimming stripped 0 bases from V and 3 bases from J, with 11 bases between. The CDR3 is 15 amino acids. CDR1 is LGHNA, CDR2 YSLEER, per germline. As DNA, the CDR3 is TGCGCCAGCAGCCAAGAAAAGGCCAGCCACTATGGCTACACCTTC. Protein sequence: CASSQEKASHYGYTF.

The chain combines TRBV7-8 with TRBJ2-3, with D perhaps matching TRBD2 (5 bases). There are 17 residues in the CDR3. Germline V lookup: CDR1 SGHVS, CDR2 FQNEAQ. V was clipped by 4 bases and J by 0 bases, with 17 bases between them. Here the CDR3 reads CASSSSMAGPSTDTQYF. The DNA for the CDR3 is TGTGCCAGCAGCTCATCTATGGCGGGCCCGAGCACAGATACGCAGTATTTT.

This chain uses TRBV6-5 with TRBJ2-5, with a possible D match to TRBD1 (5 bases). This CDR3 comprises 13 residues. CDR1 and CDR2 from the germline V gene are MNHEY and SVGAGI. The V end was cut by 7 bases, the J end by 4 bases, with 13 bases between. CDR3 in amino acids: CASKVGAGETQYF. In DNA form, the CDR3 reads TGTGCCAGCAAAGTAGGGGCAGGAGAGACCCAGTACTTC.

The gene calls are TRBV28 and TRBJ1-2; the D gene is possibly TRBD1 (5 bases). This CDR3 spans 14 amino acids. CDR1 and CDR2 (germline): MDHEN, SYDVKM. V dropped 1 base and J dropped 11 bases, with 17 bases sitting between them. The CDR3 loop is CASSLSGTLWGYTF. As DNA, the CDR3 is TGTGCCAGCAGTTTATCAGGCACCCTATGGGGGTACACCTTC.

In DNA, the CDR3 is TGTGCCAGCAGTTCCGCCTTAGCTGCTCAAGAGACCCAGTACTTC. It yields the protein CASSSALAAQETQYF. V usage is TRBV28 and J usage is TRBJ2-5; D gene ambiguous. In germline, CDR1 is MDHEN, CDR2 SYDVKM. V was clipped by 4 bases and J by 2 bases, with 14 bases between them. The CDR3 runs to 15 residues. Full variable domain (rest looked up from reference TRBV28 and TRBJ2-5): DVKVTQSSRYLVKRTGEKVFLECVQDMDHENMFWYRQDPGLGLRLIYFSYDVKMKEKGDIPEGYSVSREKKERFSLILESASTNQTSMYLCASSSALAAQETQYFGPGTRLLVL.

The chain recombines TRBV19 with TRBJ1-6, with D hard to call. The CDR3 is 18 amino acids. The germline V gene encodes CDR1 LNHDA and CDR2 SQIVND (reference sequence). V lost 5 bases and J lost 2, with 19 bases in between. CDR3 region: CASSPEPRGSAYNSPLHF. CDR3 in DNA: TGTGCCAGTAGTCCCGAGCCCCGGGGAAGCGCCTATAATTCACCCCTCCACTTT.

This sequence joins TRBV9 and TRBJ2-7; D uncertain. Trimming stripped 3 bases from V and 6 bases from J, with 16 bases between. This CDR3 region has 14 residues. CDR1 and CDR2 from the germline V gene are SGDLS and YYNGEE. In DNA form, the CDR3 reads TGTGCCAGCAGCGATAATACGGGCTTCCGCGAGCAGTACTTC. It yields the protein CASSDNTGFREQYF.